The source of this T cell receptor (beta chain) is a study of cytomegalovirus exposure and HLA in healthy donors. Study as a whole: The roughly 130 validation repertoires used the same platform as the roughly 620 first-cohort repertoires, a later analysis reported.

Overall study findings and caveats: Associated with cytomegalovirus, according to the listing, were some 150 TCR beta chains.

The repertoire was sequenced with immunoSEQ multiplex PCR; TCRdb's copy has only in-frame clones and lacks some. The repertoire holds approximately 160,000 clones, with about 89% as singletons. Details on this clone: The antigen remains unidentified.

This CDR3 region has 13 residues. Deletions cut 4 bases from V and 6 bases from J, with 11 bases between. Germline V gene sequence: CDR1 SGHKS, CDR2 YYEKEE (reference sequence). The V and J genes are TRBV5-5 and TRBJ1-5, with D perhaps matching TRBD1 (5 bases). This receptor was identified in a woman aged 18-29 years in good health and CMV-seropositive. The sample was PBMCs. Written as DNA, the CDR3 is TGTGCCAGCAGCCCGGGGGTCGGTCAGCCCCAGCATTTT. This translates into CASSPGVGQPQHF. Variable domain in full (rest from reference TRBV5-5 and TRBJ1-5): DAGVTQSPTHLIKTRGQQVTLRCSPISGHKSVSWYQQVLGQGPQFIFQYYEKEERGRGNFPDRFSARQFPNYSSELNVNALLLGDSALYLCASSPGVGQPQHFGDGTRLSIL.